The clone carrying this T cell receptor beta chain was observed once. What it binds is unknown. This specimen comes from a study of cytomegalovirus exposure and HLA in healthy donors. Study-wide background: In a later analysis, the roughly 110 validation repertoires were reported to have used the same platform as the roughly 730 first-cohort repertoires.

Notes on the study in general: According to a subsequent analysis, TCR clusters from the first cohort were inclined to appear together in the 110 or so validation repertoires. Among the CMV-associated chains, a few were confirmed in vitro as specific for CMV antigens. A classifier reportedly called cytomegalovirus status with high sensitivity and specificity.

Profiled with immunoSEQ multiplex PCR; TCRdb holds only in-frame clones, not every one. The sample contains 250,000 or so clones, around nine tenths of which appear only once. Germline V gives CDR1 SGHAT, CDR2 FQNNGV. The CDR3 spans 14 residues. V was clipped by 5 bases and J by 2 bases, with 12 bases between them. The source is a man aged 18 to 30 in good health and CMV-seronegative. V usage is TRBV11-2 and J usage is TRBJ1-2; D perhaps matches TRBD1 (6 bases). Sequences were obtained from PBMCs. The CDR3, as DNA: TGTGCCAGCAGCCCCGACAGGCTCAACTATGGCTACACCTTC. Amino acid sequence: CASSPDRLNYGYTF.